What follows are 21 T cell receptor beta chains derived from one specimen sequenced in a study of shared clonotypes between healthy human individuals. Sequencing used immunoSEQ multiplex PCR; TCRdb keeps in-frame clones, though not all of them. The data contain about 480,000 clones, 75% to 80% of them seen just once; the ten biggest clones take up roughly an eighth. What was sequenced was PBMCs. The receptor set was obtained from a middle-aged woman in good health. Some clones in this sample may be carry-over from other donors' samples.

This chain connects TRBV19 to TRBJ2-7; 9 bases align to TRBD2. J gave up 4 bases and V 4 bases, and 11 bases lay outside the gene matches. In germline, CDR1 is LNHDA, CDR2 SQIVND (reference sequence). The CDR3 length is 16 residues. The CDR3 reads CASSSGRAVRWYEQYF. The CDR3 nucleotides are TGTGCCAGTAGTAGCGGGAGGGCTGTCAGGTGGTACGAGCAGTACTTC.

The chain recombines TRBV5-6 with TRBJ1-5; 7 bases are shared with TRBD1. Per the germline V gene, CDR1 is SGHDT and CDR2 is YYEEEE. CDR3 length: 14 amino acids. The J segment lost 7 bases and the V segment lost 0 bases, leaving 4 bases of the junction unmatched. CDR3: CASSLGQGDQPQHF. CDR3 DNA: TGTGCCAGCAGCTTGGGCCAGGGGGACCAGCCCCAGCATTTT.

This rearrangement joins TRBV11-3 to TRBJ2-1; D gene unclear. Germline loops: CDR1 SGHNT, CDR2 YENEEA. V gave up 1 base and J gave up 6 bases, with 10 bases separating them. CDR3 length: 14 amino acids. CDR3 sequence (DNA): TGTGCCAGCAGCTTAGGGGCCGGGTTCAATGAGCAGTTCTTC. It codes for CASSLGAGFNEQFF. The entire variable domain, with the rest obtained from reference TRBV11-3 and TRBJ2-1, is as follows: EAGVVQSPRYKIIEKKQPVAFWCNPISGHNTLYWYLQNLGQGPELLIRYENEEAVDDSQLPKDRFSAERLKGVDSTLKIQPAELGDSAVYLCASSLGAGFNEQFFGPGTRLTVL.

As to this clone: Compared with germline, one end of the junction differs, possibly owing to a read error. V and J are TRBV7-9 and TRBJ2-7; 9 nucleotides align to TRBD1. The germline V gene has CDR1 SEHNR and CDR2 FQNEAQ (reference sequence). The CDR3 sequence is 13 residues long. The chain's CDR3 is CASSTNRGLEQYF. CDR3 coding DNA: TGTGCAAGCAGCACCAACAGGGGGCTCGAGCAGTACTTC.

Comment on this clone: Additional DNA sequences in this sample encode the identical CDR3. The genes are TRBV30 and TRBJ2-1, with no clear D. This CDR3 spans 11 amino acids. Looked up from germline, CDR1 is GTSNPN and CDR2 is SVGIG (reference sequence). Trimming stripped 0 bases from V and 10 bases from J, with 7 bases between. The CDR3 sequence is CAWSVGGEQFF. The CDR3 DNA follows: TGTGCCTGGAGTGTAGGTGGGGAGCAGTTCTTC. Drawing the rest from reference TRBV30 and TRBJ2-1, the complete variable domain is SQTIHQWPATLVQPVGSPLSLECTVEGTSNPNLYWYRQAAGRGLQLLFYSVGIGQISSEVPQNLSASRPQDRQFILSSKKLLLSDSGFYLCAWSVGGEQFFGPGTRLTVL.

This chain links TRBV12-1 with TRBJ1-5. TRBV12-1 is termed a pseudogene. The length of the CDR3 is 13 residues. Here the CDR3 DNA reads TGTGCCAGCAGCCCACGTTTCAATCAGCCCCAGCATTTT. Translating gives CASSPRFNQPQHF.

V is TRBV7-2 and J is TRBJ2-2, with D possibly matching TRBD2 (5 bases). The V end was cut by 3 bases, the J end by 5 bases, with 10 bases between. The CDR3 has 14 amino acids. Germline values: CDR1 SGHTA, CDR2 FQGNSA. The CDR3 DNA reads TGTGCCAGCAGCTTCGCCTGGGAGACCGGGGAGCTGTTTTTT. Protein: CASSFAWETGELFF.

This clone was detected a few times. The genes are TRBV30 and TRBJ1-4; D is unresolved. The CDR3 loop spans 14 amino acids. CDR1 and CDR2 from the germline V gene are GTSNPN and SVGIG (reference sequence). The V end lost 1 base, the J end lost 0 bases, and 6 bases lay between the germline ends. The CDR3, as DNA: TGTGCCTGGAGTGCCCCAGCAACTAATGAAAAACTGTTTTTT. Its protein product is CAWSAPATNEKLFF.

This clone has ten or more counts. The V gene is TRBV27, the J gene TRBJ2-7, with D possibly TRBD1 on 6 matching bases. CDR3 length: 12 residues. The germline CDR1 and CDR2 sequences are MNHEY and SMNVEV (reference sequence). V lost 5 bases and J lost 8, with 13 bases in between. The CDR3 DNA is TGTGCCAGCAGTCGTCAGGGGTACCAGCAGTACTTC. It specifies CASSRQGYQQYF.

The chain is built from TRBV4-2 and TRBJ2-7, with 12 bases that match TRBD2. There are 17 residues in the CDR3. Germline V gives CDR1 LGHNA, CDR2 YNFKEQ. V lost 1 base, J lost 3 bases, and 7 bases stayed unmatched. The CDR3 DNA is TGTGCCAGCAGCCAAGGACTAGCGGGAGTAGTTGTCTACGAGCAGTACTTC. Amino acids: CASSQGLAGVVVYEQYF.

The chain has TRBV6-4 and TRBJ2-1; TRBD2 might be the D (6 bases). Germline values: CDR1 MRHNA, CDR2 SNTAGT. The CDR3 is made up of 15 amino acids. V was clipped by 3 bases and J by 7 bases, with 16 bases between them. CDR3 amino acids: CASSDSGEGPNEQFF. The CDR3 DNA reads TGTGCCAGCAGTGATTCGGGGGAAGGCCCAAATGAGCAGTTCTTC.

The chain combines TRBV5-1 with TRBJ1-1, with D perhaps matching TRBD1 (5 bases). The CDR3 sequence is 14 residues long. Per germline, CDR1 SGHRS and CDR2 YFSETQ. V was trimmed by 5 bases and J by 3 bases, leaving 14 bases between them. CDR3 DNA: TGCGCCAGCAGTAATCCCCTCAGGGACACTGAAGCTTTCTTT. It translates to CASSNPLRDTEAFF.

V gene TRBV11-3 combines with J gene TRBJ2-2; no clear D. The CDR3 loop spans 13 amino acids. The V and J ends lost 3 bases and 5 bases respectively, with 7 bases between them. Germline V gives CDR1 SGHNT, CDR2 YENEEA. CDR3 sequence reads: CASSFAGTGELFF. The CDR3 region has the DNA TGTGCCAGCAGCTTCGCCGGAACCGGGGAGCTGTTTTTT.

The rearrangement uses TRBV6-4 and TRBJ2-5; no definite D call. Germline loops: CDR1 MRHNA, CDR2 SNTAGT. This CDR3 has 14 amino acids. V was cut by 0 bases and J by 2 bases, with 7 bases left in between. The CDR3 sequence: CASSDSPRQETQYF. The DNA of the CDR3 is TGTGCCAGCAGTGACTCGCCCAGGCAAGAGACCCAGTACTTC.

V and J are TRBV4-2 and TRBJ2-3; a possible D gene is TRBD2 (6 bases). Germline CDR1 is LGHNA and CDR2 is YNFKEQ. The CDR3 totals 17 residues. The V end was cut by 1 base, the J end by 7 bases, with 21 bases between. The DNA of the CDR3 is TGTGCCAGCAGCCAAGTGAGCTCGGGCGGGGCTGCGCATACGCAGTATTTT. It is translated as CASSQVSSGGAAHTQYF.

The rearrangement joins TRBV11-2 to TRBJ2-1; tentative D call: TRBD2 (6 bases). This CDR3 is built from 17 residues. The germline V gene encodes CDR1 SGHAT and CDR2 FQNNGV. V was trimmed by 4 bases and J by 5 bases, leaving 21 bases between them. CDR3 sequence reads: CASSSRSWGDLHNEQFF. The CDR3 nucleotides are TGTGCCAGCAGCTCCCGCTCCTGGGGGGACTTGCACAATGAGCAGTTCTTC.

The J gene is TRBJ2-1, the V gene TRBV10-1; D call uncertain. This CDR3 has 13 residues. With 4 bases removed from V and 4 bases from J, the gap between germline ends came to 8 bases. The V gene's germline CDR1 is WNHNN and CDR2 SYGVQD (reference sequence). CDR3 in amino acids: CASSVGQYNEQFF. The DNA of the CDR3 is TGCGCCAGCAGTGTCGGCCAGTACAATGAGCAGTTCTTC.

The J gene is TRBJ2-1, the V gene TRBV19; a possible D gene is TRBD2 (5 bases). Between the trimmed V and J ends, which lost 3 bases and 8 bases, there was a span of 17 bases. CDR3 length equals 15 residues. CDR1 is LNHDA, CDR2 SQIVND, per germline (reference sequence). The CDR3 spells CASSMDLGSHYEQFF. CDR3 nucleotides: TGTGCCAGTAGTATGGACTTAGGGTCGCACTATGAGCAGTTCTTC.

This clone was counted between two and nine times. The CDR3, as DNA: TGTGCCAGCAGTTACCGCGGGACTCCCAATGAGCAGTTCTTC. Its translation is CASSYRGTPNEQFF. The V call is TRBV6-6, the J call TRBJ2-1, with D possibly matching TRBD2 (6 bases). The ends were cut back, 2 bases at V and 6 bases at J, with 11 bases in the middle. CDR1 MNHNY and CDR2 SVGAGI come from the germline V gene (reference sequence). The CDR3 covers 14 residues.

About this clone itself: A read error may produce the germline difference seen at one junction end. The chain combines TRBV5-4 with TRBJ2-7; the match to TRBD1 covers 8 bases. Germline loops: CDR1 SGHNT, CDR2 YYREEE (reference sequence). The CDR3 consists of 15 residues. CDR3 bases: TGTGCCAGCACGCCTGGACAGGGAATATCCTTCGAGCAGTACTTC. It yields the protein CASTPGQGISFEQYF. The complete variable domain, with remaining parts taken from reference TRBV5-4 and TRBJ2-7, reads ETGVTQSPTHLIKTRGQQVTLRCSSQSGHNTVSWYQQALGQGPQFIFQYYREEENGRGNFPPRFSGLQFPNYSSELNVNALELDDSALYLCASTPGQGISFEQYFGPGTRLTVT.

This clone was seen just once. The J gene is TRBJ2-1, the V gene TRBV6-1, with D possibly being TRBD1 or TRBD2 (5 bases each). Per germline, CDR1 MNHNS and CDR2 SASEGT. The CDR3 covers 15 residues. Deletions cut 3 bases from V and 6 bases from J, with 15 bases between. The CDR3 loop reads CASSERDLLRNEQFF. Here the CDR3 DNA reads TGTGCCAGCAGTGAGAGGGACCTCCTCCGCAATGAGCAGTTCTTC.